These 2 T cell receptor beta chains were all obtained from the same sample, sequenced in a study of long-term antiretroviral therapy in people with HIV. Researchers report immunoSEQ v3.0 was run at survey level. Assay: immunoSEQ multiplex PCR; the TCRdb copy retains only in-frame clones and omits some. There are over 8,500 clones in the sample; 76% occur only once, and around 19% lies in the top ten. Here the sequenced sample was unsorted PBMCs, taken at the start of antiretroviral therapy, before treatment. These TCRs come from a man aged 30-40 years with HIV.

In this sample, this clone turned up a few times. The chain joins TRBV5-5 to TRBJ1-2; no clear D. This CDR3 spans 15 amino acids. V was cut by 3 bases and J by 3 bases, with 15 bases left in between. CDR1 is SGHKS and CDR2 is YYEKEE in the germline V gene (reference sequence). The CDR3 nucleotides read TGTGCCAGCAGCTCCACCCTATCGGGCTACTATGGCTACACCTTC. It codes for CASSSTLSGYYGYTF.

This sequence joins TRBV6-4 and TRBJ2-1; D not certain. Germline V gene lookup returns CDR1 MRHNA and CDR2 SNTAGT. Trimming shortened V by 5 bases and J by 2 bases, and 13 bases separated the two germline ends. CDR3 size: 15 residues. The CDR3, as DNA: TGTGCCAGCAGTTTACAATTGGGCACCTACAATGAGCAGTTCTTC. Residues: CASSLQLGTYNEQFF.